This T cell receptor (beta chain) was identified in a study of OX40 agonist ivuxolimab in advanced cancers. CDR1 SSHAT and CDR2 FNYEAQ come from the germline V gene (reference sequence). This CDR3 has 17 amino acids. Profiling relied on immunoSEQ multiplex PCR, and the TCRdb table lists in-frame clones only, not all of them. The data show about 79,000 clones, with about nine tenths seen just once and 0.53% held by the top ten. This clone showed up just once. Mismatch with germline at one junction end may stem from a read error. The clonotype comes from an adult with an advanced solid tumor such as melanoma, head and neck, liver or kidney cancer. The sequences come from CD4+ or CD8+ T cells sorted from blood, collected in a trial of the OX40 agonist ivuxolimab. This chain links TRBV7-7 with TRBJ2-1, with D perhaps matching TRBD1 or TRBD2 (5 bases each). The CDR3, as DNA: TGTGCTAGCAGCTTAGGGTATGATTGGGCAGGGAGCAATGAGCAGTTCTTC. Translation gives CASSLGYDWAGSNEQFF.